The 5 T cell receptor beta chains below come from one sample, sequenced in a study of technical replicates of blood from a few donors. Profiled with immunoSEQ multiplex PCR; TCRdb holds only in-frame clones, not every one. The data show 85,000 to 90,000 clones, with 92% seen just once and about 0.26% held by the top ten. Sequenced material: T cells isolated from PBMCs. The receptor set was obtained from a human donor in good health.

The CDR3 protein is CASGRSYNEQFF. CDR3 sequence (DNA): TGTGCCAGCGGGAGGAGTTACAATGAGCAGTTCTTC. The chain joins TRBV9 to TRBJ2-1, with D perhaps TRBD2 (6 bases). The CDR3 is 12 residues long. CDR1 and CDR2 from the germline V gene are SGDLS and YYNGEE. V lost 7 bases and J lost 4, with 9 bases in between. The entire variable domain, with the rest obtained from reference TRBV9 and TRBJ2-1, is as follows: DSGVTQTPKHLITATGQRVTLRCSPRSGDLSVYWYQQSLDQGLQFLIQYYNGEERAKGNILERFSAQQFPDLHSELNLSSLELGDSALYFCASGRSYNEQFFGPGTRLTVL.

Only one count was recorded for this clone. This chain connects TRBV27 to TRBJ2-7, with D possibly TRBD2 on 5 matching bases. CDR3 length equals 13 residues. Trimming shortened V by 8 bases and J by 3 bases, and 14 bases separated the two germline ends. The germline gives CDR1 MNHEY, CDR2 SMNVEV (reference sequence). CDR3 loop: CASGPGLRYEQYF. CDR3 bases: TGTGCCAGCGGCCCCGGACTTCGCTACGAGCAGTACTTC.

The chain combines TRBV25-1 with TRBJ2-1; 8 bases line up with TRBD1. Germline V CDR1 and CDR2: MGHDK, SYGVNS. The CDR3 length is 11 residues. V gave up 5 bases and J gave up 12 bases; unmatched junction bases: 3. DNA of the CDR3: TGTGCCAGCAGTCTAGGACAGGGGCAGTTCTTC. This codes for CASSLGQGQFF.

This clone has at least ten counts. The rearrangement links TRBV28 to TRBJ2-3; D perhaps matches TRBD1 (6 bases). Trimming took off 2 bases at V and 2 bases at J, with 23 bases between the two ends. The CDR3 contains 19 residues. Germline lookup yields CDR1 MDHEN and CDR2 SYDVKM. In DNA form, the CDR3 reads TGTGCCAGCAGTTTAAGGCAGGAAGGGACACACACACACACAGATACGCAGTATTTT. Amino acids: CASSLRQEGTHTHTDTQYF.

V and J are TRBV2 and TRBJ1-1; weak D call: TRBD1 (5 bases). V was clipped by 3 bases and J by 0 bases, with 8 bases between them. The V gene's germline CDR1 is SNHLY and CDR2 FYNNEI. The CDR3 loop spans 14 amino acids. CDR3 coding DNA: TGTGCCAGCAGTGACCAGGGTCTGAACACTGAAGCTTTCTTT. Translated: CASSDQGLNTEAFF.